Following are 30 T cell receptor beta chains from one sample sequenced in a study of cytotoxic CD8 clonotypes in ibrutinib-treated CLL. Using immunoSEQ multiplex PCR, the repertoire was profiled, and TCRdb retains in-frame clones only, with some absent. The sample has about 200,000 clones; more than 65% are singletons. The sample was PBMCs, taken after 12 months of ibrutinib treatment. The receptors derive from a human donor with chronic lymphocytic leukemia.

The V call is TRBV30, the J call TRBJ1-1, with unresolved D. Germline CDR1 GTSNPN, CDR2 SVGIG (reference sequence). This CDR3 is built from 18 residues. Trimming pared 0 bases from V and 3 bases from J, leaving 23 bases between. CDR3 amino acids: CAWSVGRFGKNLDTEAFF. The CDR3 DNA is TGTGCCTGGAGTGTAGGCAGGTTCGGCAAGAATCTGGACACTGAAGCTTTCTTT.

V usage is TRBV5-1 and J usage is TRBJ2-7; tentatively, D is TRBD2 (5 bases). The V gene's germline CDR1 is SGHRS and CDR2 YFSETQ. The CDR3 extends over 12 amino acids. V lost 0 bases and J lost 6, with 7 bases in between. CDR3 sequence reads: CASSLGEGEQYF. The DNA of the CDR3 is TGCGCCAGCAGCTTGGGCGAGGGCGAGCAGTACTTC.

This rearrangement joins TRBV30 to TRBJ1-1; D is ambiguous. The ends were cut back, 0 bases at V and 8 bases at J, with 10 bases in the middle. CDR1 and CDR2 (germline): GTSNPN, SVGIG (reference sequence). The CDR3 is 12 residues long. CDR3: CAWSVGSHEAFF. As DNA, the CDR3 is TGTGCCTGGAGTGTGGGTAGCCACGAAGCTTTCTTT. Full variable domain (missing parts from reference TRBV30 and TRBJ1-1): SQTIHQWPATLVQPVGSPLSLECTVEGTSNPNLYWYRQAAGRGLQLLFYSVGIGQISSEVPQNLSASRPQDRQFILSSKKLLLSDSGFYLCAWSVGSHEAFFGQGTRLTVV.

The J gene is TRBJ1-3, the V gene TRBV30; D is uncertain. The length of the CDR3 is 12 residues. Germline lookup yields CDR1 GTSNPN and CDR2 SVGIG (reference sequence). Deletions cut 0 bases from V and 7 bases from J, with 7 bases between. CDR3 protein: CAWSVLANTIYF. CDR3 coding DNA: TGTGCCTGGAGTGTACTGGCTAACACCATATATTTT.

This clone has just one count. V gene TRBV9 combines with J gene TRBJ2-3; D gene uncertain. Per germline, CDR1 SGDLS and CDR2 YYNGEE. The CDR3 spans 14 residues. V dropped 0 bases and J dropped 5 bases, with 10 bases sitting between them. CDR3 loop: CASSVGNSRDTQYF. In DNA, the CDR3 is TGTGCCAGCAGCGTAGGCAACAGTCGAGATACGCAGTATTTT.

This clone has only a few counts. The chain carries TRBV5-1 and TRBJ1-2; the D gene is possibly TRBD1 (6 bases). Per the germline V gene, CDR1 is SGHRS and CDR2 is YFSETQ. This CDR3 is built from 13 residues. V was shortened by 9 bases and J by 3 bases, with 15 bases between the two germline ends. Here the CDR3 reads CATSMEGDYGYTF. The CDR3 nucleotides read TGCGCCACCTCCATGGAGGGGGACTATGGCTACACCTTC.

This clone turned up a few times. This chain connects TRBV7-3 to TRBJ2-4; unclear D gene. Between the trimmed V and J ends, which lost 4 bases and 5 bases, there was a span of 3 bases. Germline V gene data show CDR1 as SGHTA and CDR2 as FQGTGA. This CDR3 contains 11 residues. CDR3 region: CASSSQNIQYF. In DNA, the CDR3 is TGTGCCAGCAGCTCCCAAAACATTCAGTACTTC.

J is TRBJ2-5 and V is TRBV4-3; D may be TRBD1 or TRBD2 (5 bases each). CDR1 is LGHNA, CDR2 YSLEER, per germline. Trimming left V 3 bases short and J 6 bases short, with 17 bases between. The CDR3 extends over 15 amino acids. The CDR3 sequence: CASSQLGQGGQTQYF. As DNA, the CDR3 is TGCGCCAGCAGCCAGCTTGGTCAGGGCGGGCAGACCCAGTACTTC.

The chain is built from TRBV9 and TRBJ1-2; D is unresolved. Trimming shortened V by 3 bases and J by 1 base, and 10 bases separated the two germline ends. Germline V gene data show CDR1 as SGDLS and CDR2 as YYNGEE. CDR3 size: 14 residues. The CDR3 nucleotides are TGTGCCAGCAGCGCCCAAGGAGGTAACTATGGCTACACCTTC. Its protein is CASSAQGGNYGYTF.

The gene calls are TRBV5-4 and TRBJ2-7; D call uncertain. The CDR3 contains 14 residues. CDR1 and CDR2 from the germline V gene are SGHNT and YYREEE (reference sequence). Trimming stripped 2 bases from V and 1 base from J, with 10 bases between. Here the CDR3 reads CASSLVPESYEQYF. CDR3 in DNA: TGTGCCAGCAGCTTAGTTCCTGAATCCTACGAGCAGTACTTC.

Comment on this clone: The same CDR3 can be traced to other DNA sequences in this sample. The V gene is TRBV9, the J gene TRBJ1-1; D remains ambiguous. The V end was cut by 0 bases, the J end by 3 bases, with 6 bases between. CDR3 length: 13 amino acids. The V gene's germline CDR1 is SGDLS and CDR2 YYNGEE. The CDR3 reads CASSVARDTEAFF. DNA for the CDR3: TGTGCCAGCAGCGTAGCAAGGGACACTGAAGCTTTCTTT.

This rearrangement joins TRBV29-1 to TRBJ2-5; the match to TRBD1 covers 9 bases. This CDR3 comprises 16 residues. The germline CDR1 and CDR2 sequences are SQVTM and ANQGSEA. V shed 3 bases and J 4 bases; nucleotides not matched to a gene: 12. CDR3 in amino acids: CSVEARGTGFVETQYF. For the CDR3, the DNA is TGCAGCGTTGAGGCCCGTGGGACAGGGTTCGTAGAGACCCAGTACTTC.

The chain combines TRBV7-3 with TRBJ2-1, with no clear D. With 5 bases removed from V and 9 bases from J, the gap between germline ends came to 17 bases. The germline V gene has CDR1 SGHTA and CDR2 FQGTGA. This CDR3 is built from 14 residues. CDR3 region: CASSQWLSDSEQFF. The CDR3 coding sequence is TGTGCCAGCAGCCAGTGGCTAAGCGATAGTGAGCAGTTCTTC.

In this sample, this clone turned up once. DNA of the CDR3: TGTGCCAGCTCACTTTTTGTTCTAGCGGGAGATCGGGAGACCCAGTACTTC. It translates to CASSLFVLAGDRETQYF. The rearrangement joins TRBV18 to TRBJ2-5, with 10 positions matching TRBD2. The CDR3 length is 17 residues. The germline CDR1 and CDR2 sequences are KGHSH and LQKENI. J gave up 5 bases and V 4 bases, and 13 bases lay outside the gene matches.

This clone was recorded once. The gene calls are TRBV9 and TRBJ2-2; D could derive from TRBD1 or TRBD2 (6 bases each). The CDR3 totals 15 residues. CDR1 is SGDLS, CDR2 YYNGEE, per germline. Trimming stripped 0 bases from V and 6 bases from J, with 12 bases between. The CDR3 DNA follows: TGTGCCAGCAGCGTAGAGGGGGGCCCAGCCGGGGAGCTGTTTTTT. It is translated as CASSVEGGPAGELFF. Drawing the rest from reference TRBV9 and TRBJ2-2, the complete variable domain is DSGVTQTPKHLITATGQRVTLRCSPRSGDLSVYWYQQSLDQGLQFLIQYYNGEERAKGNILERFSAQQFPDLHSELNLSSLELGDSALYFCASSVEGGPAGELFFGEGSRLTVL.

This clone is a singleton in its sample. The rearrangement joins TRBV7-8 to TRBJ1-4; 10 bases match TRBD1. Germline V CDR1 and CDR2: SGHVS, FQNEAQ. The V and J ends lost 3 bases and 7 bases, in that order; junction bases with no gene match: 2. CDR3 length: 14 amino acids. CDR3 coding DNA: TGTGCCAGCAGCTTCGACAGGGGGCGTGAAAAACTGTTTTTT. Its translation: CASSFDRGREKLFF.

This clone was observed a few times. The V gene is TRBV7-3, the J gene TRBJ1-4, with D perhaps matching TRBD1 (6 bases). The CDR3 has 16 residues. V was pared by 1 base and J by 5 bases, with 14 bases between. Germline CDR1 is SGHTA and CDR2 is FQGTGA. The DNA of the CDR3 is TGTGCCAGCAGCTTAATGGGCGGGGGCACGAATGAAAAACTGTTTTTT. Amino acid sequence: CASSLMGGGTNEKLFF.

This clone has just one count. The gene calls are TRBV7-9 and TRBJ1-4; maybe TRBD1 (5 bases). Trimming shortened V by 7 bases and J by 7 bases, and 19 bases separated the two germline ends. Germline CDR1 and CDR2: SEHNR and FQNEAQ (reference sequence). CDR3 length: 15 residues. CDR3 DNA: TGTGCCAGCAAGACGACCGGGACCGCTACTGAAAAACTGTTTTTT. It is translated as CASKTTGTATEKLFF.

The chain recombines TRBV7-3 with TRBJ2-7; maybe TRBD1 (6 bases). V was shortened by 3 bases and J by 0 bases, with 9 bases between the two germline ends. Germline V gene lookup returns CDR1 SGHTA and CDR2 FQGTGA. The CDR3 is 14 residues long. CDR3 sequence (DNA): TGTGCCAGCAGCTTTAGGGGGAGCTCCTACGAGCAGTACTTC. Translation gives CASSFRGSSYEQYF.

This clone came up once. The V gene is TRBV30, the J gene TRBJ2-7, with 9 bases aligning to TRBD2. The V gene end was trimmed by 6 bases and the J gene end by 6 bases; junction bases not matched to a gene: 15. This CDR3 comprises 15 residues. Germline V CDR1 and CDR2: GTSNPN, SVGIG (reference sequence). The CDR3 bases are TGTGCCTGCCACCGCCTTAGCGGGAGAGGAGGCGAGCAGTACTTC. Its translation is CACHRLSGRGGEQYF.

The chain joins TRBV6-1 to TRBJ1-5; the D gene is possibly TRBD1 (5 bases). With 5 bases removed from V and 3 bases from J, the gap between germline ends came to 11 bases. In germline, CDR1 is MNHNS, CDR2 SASEGT. This CDR3 has 14 residues. Here the CDR3 reads CASSYGGNNQPQHF. CDR3 bases: TGTGCCAGCAGTTATGGGGGTAACAATCAGCCCCAGCATTTT.

The chain has TRBV29-1 and TRBJ1-2, with 11 bases that match TRBD1. The CDR3 runs to 15 residues. CDR1 and CDR2 (germline): SQVTM, ANQGSEA. The J segment lost 4 bases and the V segment lost 7 bases, leaving 11 bases of the junction unmatched. The chain's CDR3 is CSATLWTGGAYGYTF. CDR3 coding DNA: TGCAGCGCCACTTTGTGGACAGGGGGCGCCTATGGCTACACCTTC. The full variable domain, in which reference TRBV29-1 and TRBJ1-2 provide the parts outside the CDR3, is SAVISQKPSRDICQRGTSLTIQCQVDSQVTMMFWYRQQPGQSLTLIATANQGSEATYESGFVIDKFPISRPNLTFSTLTVSNMSPEDSSIYLCSATLWTGGAYGYTFGSGTRLTVV.

The chain couples TRBV7-9 to TRBJ1-4; D not certain. This CDR3 comprises 13 residues. Germline CDR1 SEHNR, CDR2 FQNEAQ (reference sequence). V lost 8 bases and J lost 7, with 14 bases in between. This chain's CDR3 is CASGMGAREKLFF. The CDR3 DNA follows: TGTGCCAGCGGAATGGGAGCGCGTGAAAAACTGTTTTTT. Combining the CDR3 with reference TRBV7-9 and TRBJ1-4 gives the whole variable domain DTGVSQNPRHKITKRGQNVTFRCDPISEHNRLYWYRQTLGQGPEFLTYFQNEAQLEKSRLLSDRFSAERPKGSFSTLEIQRTEQGDSAMYLCASGMGAREKLFFGSGTQLSVL.

The chain joins TRBV11-2 to TRBJ2-7; maybe TRBD2 (6 bases). Germline V gives CDR1 SGHAT, CDR2 FQNNGV. This CDR3 is built from 15 residues. Trimming left V 5 bases short and J 1 base short, with 15 bases between. The CDR3 bases are TGTGCCAGCAGCCCCCGAGGGAGGCCTTCCTACGAGCAGTACTTC. Residues: CASSPRGRPSYEQYF.

This clone was counted a few times. V and J are TRBV11-3 and TRBJ1-1, with 11 bases fitting TRBD1. The length of the CDR3 is 14 residues. V shed 5 bases and J 4 bases; nucleotides not matched to a gene: 3. Germline CDR1 reads SGHNT; CDR2 reads YENEEA. CDR3 sequence reads: CASSPGTGGTEAFF. The CDR3, as DNA: TGTGCCAGCAGCCCAGGGACAGGGGGCACTGAAGCTTTCTTT.

The gene calls are TRBV9 and TRBJ2-1, with TRBD2 as a possible D gene (5 bases). The CDR3 runs 15 residues. CDR1 and CDR2 (germline): SGDLS, YYNGEE. V lost 0 bases and J lost 3, with 10 bases in between. The CDR3 protein is CASSVEGGNYNEQFF. CDR3 nucleotide sequence: TGTGCCAGCAGCGTAGAAGGAGGCAACTACAATGAGCAGTTCTTC.

The J gene is TRBJ2-7, the V gene TRBV7-2; the match to TRBD2 covers 9 bases. This CDR3 has 16 amino acids. Per the germline V gene, CDR1 is SGHTA and CDR2 is FQGNSA. After removal of 5 bases from V and 1 base from J, the junction contained 9 bases not matched to a gene. The CDR3 DNA is TGTGCCAGCAGCCCGTGGGGCGGGAGGGCATCCTACGAGCAGTACTTC. It translates to CASSPWGGRASYEQYF.

This clone was seen once. The chain uses TRBV7-8 and TRBJ1-6, with 9 bases identical to TRBD1. CDR1 is SGHVS, CDR2 FQNEAQ, per germline. V lost 2 bases, J lost 14 bases, and 4 bases stayed unmatched. This CDR3 has 13 amino acids. CDR3 protein: CASSLHDRGSLHF. In DNA, the CDR3 is TGTGCCAGCAGCTTACATGACAGGGGGTCCCTCCACTTT.

This chain uses TRBV29-1 with TRBJ2-2, with 9 bases lining up with TRBD1. This CDR3 is 15 amino acids long. Looked up from germline, CDR1 is SQVTM and CDR2 is ANQGSEA. V lost 6 bases and J lost 2; bases outside the gene matches: 7. CDR3: CSVGTGKINTGELFF. CDR3 nucleotide sequence: TGCAGCGTGGGGACAGGGAAGATTAACACCGGGGAGCTGTTTTTT.

The chain carries TRBV6-5 and TRBJ2-7; 8 positions agree with TRBD2. Looked up from germline, CDR1 is MNHEY and CDR2 is SVGAGI. CDR3 length: 14 residues. V was clipped by 4 bases and J by 7 bases; unmatched bases: 9. The CDR3 region has the DNA TGTGCCAGCAGTTCCCCGGGACTAGGGGGGGAGCAGTACTTC. This codes for CASSSPGLGGEQYF.